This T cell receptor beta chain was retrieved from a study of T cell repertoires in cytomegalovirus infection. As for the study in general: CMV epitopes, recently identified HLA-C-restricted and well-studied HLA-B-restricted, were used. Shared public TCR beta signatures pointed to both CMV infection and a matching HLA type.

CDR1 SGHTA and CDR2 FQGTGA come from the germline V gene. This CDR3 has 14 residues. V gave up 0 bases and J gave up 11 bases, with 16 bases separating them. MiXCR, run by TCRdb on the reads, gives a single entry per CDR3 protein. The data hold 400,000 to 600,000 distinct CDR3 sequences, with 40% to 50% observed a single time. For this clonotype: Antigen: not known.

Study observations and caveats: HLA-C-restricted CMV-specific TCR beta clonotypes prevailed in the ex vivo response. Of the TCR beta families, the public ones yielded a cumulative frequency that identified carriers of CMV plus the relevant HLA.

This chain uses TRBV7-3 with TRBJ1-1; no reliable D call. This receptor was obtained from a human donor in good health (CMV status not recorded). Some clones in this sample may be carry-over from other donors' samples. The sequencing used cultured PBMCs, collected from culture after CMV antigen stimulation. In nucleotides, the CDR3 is TGTGCCAGCAGCTTAACCACATCTGGGCCTGGTGCTTTCTTT. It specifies CASSLTTSGPGAFF.